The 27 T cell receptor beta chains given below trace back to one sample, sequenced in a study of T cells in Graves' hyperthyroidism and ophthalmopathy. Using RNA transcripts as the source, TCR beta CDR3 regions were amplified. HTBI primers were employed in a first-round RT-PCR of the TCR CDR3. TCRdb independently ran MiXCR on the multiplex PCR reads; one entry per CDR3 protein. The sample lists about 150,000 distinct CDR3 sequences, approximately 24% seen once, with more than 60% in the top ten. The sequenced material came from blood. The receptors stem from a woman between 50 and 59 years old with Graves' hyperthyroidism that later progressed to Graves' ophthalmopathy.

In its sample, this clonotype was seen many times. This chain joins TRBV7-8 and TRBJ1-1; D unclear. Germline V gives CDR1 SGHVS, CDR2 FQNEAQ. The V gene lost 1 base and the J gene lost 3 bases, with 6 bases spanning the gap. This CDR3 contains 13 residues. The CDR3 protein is CASSLVSDTEAFF. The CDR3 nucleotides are TGTGCCAGCAGCTTAGTGTCGGACACTGAAGCTTTCTTT.

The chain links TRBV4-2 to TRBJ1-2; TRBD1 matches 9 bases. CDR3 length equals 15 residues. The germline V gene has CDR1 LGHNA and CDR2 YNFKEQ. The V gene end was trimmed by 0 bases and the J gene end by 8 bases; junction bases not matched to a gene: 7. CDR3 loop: CASSQDGGQGIGYTF. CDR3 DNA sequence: TGTGCCAGCAGCCAAGATGGGGGACAGGGTATCGGCTACACCTTC.

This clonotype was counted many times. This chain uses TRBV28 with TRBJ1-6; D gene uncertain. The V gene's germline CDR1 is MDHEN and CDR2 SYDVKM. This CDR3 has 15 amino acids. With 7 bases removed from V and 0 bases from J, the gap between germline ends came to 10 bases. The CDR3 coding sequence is TGTGCCAGCATCTCGGCGAGCTCCTATAATTCACCCCTCCACTTT. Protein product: CASISASSYNSPLHF.

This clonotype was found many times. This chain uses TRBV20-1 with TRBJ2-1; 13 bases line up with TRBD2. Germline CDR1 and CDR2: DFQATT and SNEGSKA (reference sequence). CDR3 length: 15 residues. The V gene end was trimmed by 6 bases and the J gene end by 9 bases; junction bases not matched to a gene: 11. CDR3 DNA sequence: TGCAGTGCCACGCGCACTAGCGGGAGGGCCGTTGAGCAGTTCTTC. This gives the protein CSATRTSGRAVEQFF.

In nucleotides, the CDR3 is TGTGCCAGCAGCCAAGACCTGAGCGGGGTCTACGAGCAGTACTTC. It codes for CASSQDLSGVYEQYF. The chain recombines TRBV4-2 with TRBJ2-7, with 7 bases fitting TRBD2. Germline CDR1 LGHNA, CDR2 YNFKEQ. J was trimmed by 3 bases and V by 0 bases; bases with no gene match: 5. The CDR3 loop spans 15 amino acids.

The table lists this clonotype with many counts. The CDR3 reads CASSLRGNTGELFF. The CDR3 DNA sequence: TGTGCCAGCAGCTTAAGGGGCAACACCGGGGAGCTGTTTTTT. The chain has TRBV11-3 and TRBJ2-2, with D perhaps matching TRBD1 (5 bases). Per the germline V gene, CDR1 is SGHNT and CDR2 is YENEEA. V was clipped by 2 bases and J by 2 bases, with 6 bases between them. The CDR3 consists of 14 residues.

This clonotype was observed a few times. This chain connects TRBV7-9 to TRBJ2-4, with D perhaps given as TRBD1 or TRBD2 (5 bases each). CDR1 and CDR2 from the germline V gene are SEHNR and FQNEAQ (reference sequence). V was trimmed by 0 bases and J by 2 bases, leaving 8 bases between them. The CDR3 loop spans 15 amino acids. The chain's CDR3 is CASSLAWGSKNIQYF. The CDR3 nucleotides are TGTGCCAGCAGCTTAGCGTGGGGGTCCAAAAACATTCAGTACTTC.

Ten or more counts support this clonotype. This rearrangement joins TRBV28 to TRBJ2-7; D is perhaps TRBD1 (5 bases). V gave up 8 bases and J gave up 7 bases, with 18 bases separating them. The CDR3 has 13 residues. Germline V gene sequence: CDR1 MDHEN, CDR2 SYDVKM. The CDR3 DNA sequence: TGTGCCAGCGAGGAGAAGGGGCGCGGAGAGCAGTACTTC. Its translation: CASEEKGRGEQYF.

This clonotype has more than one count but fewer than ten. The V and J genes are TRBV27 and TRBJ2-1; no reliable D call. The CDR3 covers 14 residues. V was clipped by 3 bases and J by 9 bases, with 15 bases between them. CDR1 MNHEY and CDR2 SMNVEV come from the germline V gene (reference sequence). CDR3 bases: TGTGCCAGCAGTTTTGACTCTCCGTGGGGTGAGCAGTTCTTC. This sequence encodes CASSFDSPWGEQFF.

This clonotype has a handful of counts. This CDR3 is CASSQEVGTGAFDTEAFF. The CDR3 DNA reads TGTGCCAGCAGCCAAGAGGTTGGGACAGGGGCTTTCGACACTGAAGCTTTCTTT. The chain couples TRBV3-1 to TRBJ1-1; 10 bases agree with TRBD1. CDR3 length equals 18 residues. CDR1 is LGHDT, CDR2 YNNKEL, per germline (reference sequence). V was pared by 0 bases and J by 3 bases, with 10 bases of the junction left unmatched.

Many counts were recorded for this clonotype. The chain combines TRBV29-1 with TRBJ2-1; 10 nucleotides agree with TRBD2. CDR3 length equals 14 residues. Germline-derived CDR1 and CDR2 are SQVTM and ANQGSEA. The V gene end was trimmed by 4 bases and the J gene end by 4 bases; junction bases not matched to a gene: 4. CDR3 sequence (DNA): TGCAGCGTTGGCGGGACTAGCGTTTACAATGAGCAGTTCTTC. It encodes CSVGGTSVYNEQFF.

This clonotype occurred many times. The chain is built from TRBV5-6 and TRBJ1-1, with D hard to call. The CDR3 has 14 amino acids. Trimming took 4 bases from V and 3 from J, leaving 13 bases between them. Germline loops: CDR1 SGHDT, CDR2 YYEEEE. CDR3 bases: TGTGCCAGCAGCAGATCGACAACCTACACTGAAGCTTTCTTT. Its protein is CASSRSTTYTEAFF.

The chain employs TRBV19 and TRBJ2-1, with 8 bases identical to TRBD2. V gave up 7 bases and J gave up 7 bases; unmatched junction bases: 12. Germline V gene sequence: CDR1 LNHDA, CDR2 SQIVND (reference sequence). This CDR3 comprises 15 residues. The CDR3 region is CASTISPGGRNEQFF. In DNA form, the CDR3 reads TGTGCCAGTACCATATCACCGGGAGGGAGGAATGAGCAGTTCTTC. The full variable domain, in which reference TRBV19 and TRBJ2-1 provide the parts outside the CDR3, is DGGITQSPKYLFRKEGQNVTLSCEQNLNHDAMYWYRQDPGQGLRLIYYSQIVNDFQKGDIAEGYSVSREKKESFPLTVTSAQKNPTAFYLCASTISPGGRNEQFFGPGTRLTVL.

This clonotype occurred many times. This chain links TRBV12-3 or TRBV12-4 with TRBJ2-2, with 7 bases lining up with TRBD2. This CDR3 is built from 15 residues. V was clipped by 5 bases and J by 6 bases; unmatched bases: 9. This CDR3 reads CASSPSRAGAGELFF. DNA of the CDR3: TGTGCCAGCAGTCCCTCTAGGGCGGGAGCCGGGGAGCTGTTTTTT.

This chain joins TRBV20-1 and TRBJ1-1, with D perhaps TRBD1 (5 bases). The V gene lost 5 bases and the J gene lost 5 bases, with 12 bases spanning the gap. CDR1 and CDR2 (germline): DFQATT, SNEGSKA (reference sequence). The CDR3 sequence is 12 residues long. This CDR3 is CSAFDSRTEAFF. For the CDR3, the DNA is TGCAGTGCTTTCGACAGTCGGACTGAAGCTTTCTTT.

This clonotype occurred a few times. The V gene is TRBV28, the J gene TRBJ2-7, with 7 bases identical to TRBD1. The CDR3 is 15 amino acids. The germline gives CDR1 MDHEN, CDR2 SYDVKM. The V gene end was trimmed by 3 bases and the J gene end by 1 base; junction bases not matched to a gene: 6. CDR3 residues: CASSLTGTKSYEQYF. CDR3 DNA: TGTGCCAGCAGTTTGACAGGGACGAAGTCCTACGAGCAGTACTTC.

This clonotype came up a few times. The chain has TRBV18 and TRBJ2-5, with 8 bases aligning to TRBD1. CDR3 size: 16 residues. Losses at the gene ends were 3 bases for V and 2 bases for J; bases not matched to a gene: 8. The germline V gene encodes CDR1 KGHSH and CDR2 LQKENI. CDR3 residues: CASSPRQGTLQETQYF. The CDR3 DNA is TGTGCCAGCTCACCTAGACAGGGGACCTTGCAAGAGACCCAGTACTTC.

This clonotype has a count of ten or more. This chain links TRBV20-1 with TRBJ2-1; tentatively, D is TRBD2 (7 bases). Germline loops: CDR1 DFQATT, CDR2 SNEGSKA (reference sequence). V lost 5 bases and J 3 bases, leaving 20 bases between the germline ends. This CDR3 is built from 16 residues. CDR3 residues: CSAGDISSGLYNEQFF. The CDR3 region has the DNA TGCAGTGCTGGGGACATCTCTAGCGGTCTCTACAATGAGCAGTTCTTC.

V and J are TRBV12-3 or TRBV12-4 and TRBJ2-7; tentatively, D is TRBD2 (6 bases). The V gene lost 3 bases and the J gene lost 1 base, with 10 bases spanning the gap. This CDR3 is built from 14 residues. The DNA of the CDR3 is TGTGCCAGCAGTTTTGGAGGGGCTTCCTACGAGCAGTACTTC. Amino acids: CASSFGGASYEQYF.

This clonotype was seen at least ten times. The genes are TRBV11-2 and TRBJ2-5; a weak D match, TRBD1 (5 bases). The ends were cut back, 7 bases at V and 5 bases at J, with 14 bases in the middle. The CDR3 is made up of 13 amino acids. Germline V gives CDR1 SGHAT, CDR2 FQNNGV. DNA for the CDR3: TGTGCCAGCACCCAACCAGGGCGTGAGACCCAGTACTTC. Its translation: CASTQPGRETQYF.

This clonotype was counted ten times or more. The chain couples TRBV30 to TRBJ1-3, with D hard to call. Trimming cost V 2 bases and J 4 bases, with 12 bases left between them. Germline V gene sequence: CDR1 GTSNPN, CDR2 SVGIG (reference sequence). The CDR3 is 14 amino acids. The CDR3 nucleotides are TGTGCCTGGAGTACTCTAGTTAGAGGAAACACCATATATTTT. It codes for CAWSTLVRGNTIYF.

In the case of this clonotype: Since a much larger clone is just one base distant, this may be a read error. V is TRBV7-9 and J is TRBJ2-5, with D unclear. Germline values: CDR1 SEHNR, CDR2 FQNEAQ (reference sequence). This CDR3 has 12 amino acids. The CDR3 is CAGSLLEETQYF. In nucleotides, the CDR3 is TGTGCCGGCAGCTTACTTGAAGAGACCCAGTACTTC.

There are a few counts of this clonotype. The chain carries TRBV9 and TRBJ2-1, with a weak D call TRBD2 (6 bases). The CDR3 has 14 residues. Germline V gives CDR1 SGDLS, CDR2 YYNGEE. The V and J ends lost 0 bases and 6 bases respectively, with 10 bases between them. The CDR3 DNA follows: TGTGCCAGCAGCGTAGTTAGCGGAGCCAATGAGCAGTTCTTC. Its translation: CASSVVSGANEQFF.

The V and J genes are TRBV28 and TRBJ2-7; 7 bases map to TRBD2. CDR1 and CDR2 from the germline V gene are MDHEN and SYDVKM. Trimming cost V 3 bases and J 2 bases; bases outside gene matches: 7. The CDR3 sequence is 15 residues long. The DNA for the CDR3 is TGTGCCAGCAGTTTTTGGGGGGGGTTCACCTACGAGCAGTACTTC. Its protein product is CASSFWGGFTYEQYF.

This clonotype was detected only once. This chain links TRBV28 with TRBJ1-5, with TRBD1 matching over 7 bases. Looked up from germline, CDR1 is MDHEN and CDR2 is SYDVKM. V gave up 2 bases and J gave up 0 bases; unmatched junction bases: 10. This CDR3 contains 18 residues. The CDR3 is CASSLEVGGTDSNQPQHF. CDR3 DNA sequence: TGTGCCAGCAGTTTAGAAGTAGGCGGGACAGATAGCAATCAGCCCCAGCATTTT.

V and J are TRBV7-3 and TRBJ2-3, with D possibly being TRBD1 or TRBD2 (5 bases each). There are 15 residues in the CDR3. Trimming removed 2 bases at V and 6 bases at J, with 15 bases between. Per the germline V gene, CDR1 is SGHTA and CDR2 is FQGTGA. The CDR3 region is CASSLGTSLTDTQYF. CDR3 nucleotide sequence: TGTGCCAGCAGCTTAGGGACCTCTCTGACGGATACGCAGTATTTT.

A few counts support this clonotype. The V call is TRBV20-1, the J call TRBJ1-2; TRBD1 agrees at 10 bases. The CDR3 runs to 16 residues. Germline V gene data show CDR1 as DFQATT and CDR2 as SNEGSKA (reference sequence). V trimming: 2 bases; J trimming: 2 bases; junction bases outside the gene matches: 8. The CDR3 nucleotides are TGCAGTGCTAGAACCGGGACAGGGGACCTCAACTATGGCTACACCTTC. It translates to CSARTGTGDLNYGYTF.